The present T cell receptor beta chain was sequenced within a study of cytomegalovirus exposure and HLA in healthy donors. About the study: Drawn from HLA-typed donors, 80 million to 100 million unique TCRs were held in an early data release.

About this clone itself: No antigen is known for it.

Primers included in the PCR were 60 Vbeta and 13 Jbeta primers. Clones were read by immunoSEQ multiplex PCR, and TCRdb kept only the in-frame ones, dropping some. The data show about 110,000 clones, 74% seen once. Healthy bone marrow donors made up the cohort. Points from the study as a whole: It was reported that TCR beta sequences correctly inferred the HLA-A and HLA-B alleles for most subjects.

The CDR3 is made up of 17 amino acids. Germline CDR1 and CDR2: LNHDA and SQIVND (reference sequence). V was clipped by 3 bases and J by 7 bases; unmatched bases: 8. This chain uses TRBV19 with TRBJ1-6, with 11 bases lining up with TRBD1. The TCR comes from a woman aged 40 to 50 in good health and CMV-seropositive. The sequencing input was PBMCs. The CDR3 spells CASSISPDRGPNSPLHF. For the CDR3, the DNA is TGTGCCAGTAGTATTTCCCCGGACAGGGGGCCAAATTCACCCCTCCACTTT.